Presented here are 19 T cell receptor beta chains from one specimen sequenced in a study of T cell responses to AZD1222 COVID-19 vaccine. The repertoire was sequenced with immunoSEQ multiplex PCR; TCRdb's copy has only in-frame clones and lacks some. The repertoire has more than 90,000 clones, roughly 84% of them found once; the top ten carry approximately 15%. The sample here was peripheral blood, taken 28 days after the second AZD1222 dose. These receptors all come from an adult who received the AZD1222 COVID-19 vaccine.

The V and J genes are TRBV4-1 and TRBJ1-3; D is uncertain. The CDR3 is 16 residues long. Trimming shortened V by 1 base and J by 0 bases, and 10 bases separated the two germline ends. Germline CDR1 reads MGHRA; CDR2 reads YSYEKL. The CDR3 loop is CASSQAQLNSGNTIYF. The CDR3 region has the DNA TGCGCCAGCAGCCAAGCCCAACTTAACTCTGGAAACACCATATATTTT.

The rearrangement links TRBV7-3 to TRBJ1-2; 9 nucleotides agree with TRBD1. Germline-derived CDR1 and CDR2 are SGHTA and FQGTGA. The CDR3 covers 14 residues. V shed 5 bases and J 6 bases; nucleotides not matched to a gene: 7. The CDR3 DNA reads TGTGCCAGCAGCCAAGATGGGACAGGGAATGGCTACACCTTC. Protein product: CASSQDGTGNGYTF.

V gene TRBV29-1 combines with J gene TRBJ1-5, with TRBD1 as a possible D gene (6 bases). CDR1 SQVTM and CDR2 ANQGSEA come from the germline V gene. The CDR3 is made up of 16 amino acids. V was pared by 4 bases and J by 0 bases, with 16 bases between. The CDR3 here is CSVVGGGHHSNQPQHF. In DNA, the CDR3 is TGCAGCGTTGTAGGAGGGGGACACCATAGCAATCAGCCCCAGCATTTT.

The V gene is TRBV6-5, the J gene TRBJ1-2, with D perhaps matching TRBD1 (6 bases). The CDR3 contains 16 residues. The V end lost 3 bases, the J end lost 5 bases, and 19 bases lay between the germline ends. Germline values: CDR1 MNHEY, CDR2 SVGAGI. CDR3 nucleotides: TGTGCCAGCAGTTATAGGGGCGGACAGTCAGCTTATGGCTACACCTTC. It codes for CASSYRGGQSAYGYTF.

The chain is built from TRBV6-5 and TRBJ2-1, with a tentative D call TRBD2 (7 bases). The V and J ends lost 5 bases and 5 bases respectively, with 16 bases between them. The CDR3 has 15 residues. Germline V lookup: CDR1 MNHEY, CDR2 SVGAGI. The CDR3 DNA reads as TGTGCCAGCAGTCGGGGGGCTAGCGGACACAATGAGCAGTTCTTC. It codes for CASSRGASGHNEQFF.

CDR3 loop: CASSLSGTSSYEQYF. CDR3 coding DNA: TGTGCCAGCAGCTTGTCCGGGACAAGCTCCTACGAGCAGTACTTC. The J gene is TRBJ2-7, the V gene TRBV7-9; possible D gene TRBD1, 6 bases. In germline, CDR1 is SEHNR, CDR2 FQNEAQ (reference sequence). Trimming pared 3 bases from V and 0 bases from J, leaving 12 bases between. The CDR3 sequence is 15 residues long. Based on the CDR3 plus reference TRBV7-9 and TRBJ2-7, the full variable domain is DTGVSQNPRHKITKRGQNVTFRCDPISEHNRLYWYRQTLGQGPEFLTYFQNEAQLEKSRLLSDRFSAERPKGSFSTLEIQRTEQGDSAMYLCASSLSGTSSYEQYFGPGTRLTVT.

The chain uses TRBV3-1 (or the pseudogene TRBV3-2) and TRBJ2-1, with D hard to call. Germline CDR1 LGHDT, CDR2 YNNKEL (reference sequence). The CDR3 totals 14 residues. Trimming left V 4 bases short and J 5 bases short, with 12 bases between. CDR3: CASSRSGSHNEQFF. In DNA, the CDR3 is TGTGCCAGCAGCCGATCCGGGTCCCACAATGAGCAGTTCTTC.

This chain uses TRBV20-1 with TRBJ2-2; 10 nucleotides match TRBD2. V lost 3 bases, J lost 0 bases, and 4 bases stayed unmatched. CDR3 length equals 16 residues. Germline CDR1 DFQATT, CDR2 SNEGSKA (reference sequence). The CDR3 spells CSASGLAGANTGELFF. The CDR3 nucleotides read TGCAGTGCTAGTGGGCTAGCGGGAGCGAACACCGGGGAGCTGTTTTTT.

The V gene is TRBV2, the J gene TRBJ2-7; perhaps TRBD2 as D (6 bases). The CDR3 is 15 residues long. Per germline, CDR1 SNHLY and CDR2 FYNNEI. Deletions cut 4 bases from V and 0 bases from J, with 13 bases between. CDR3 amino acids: CASSGWGLSSYEQYF. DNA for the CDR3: TGTGCCAGCAGTGGTTGGGGACTGAGCTCCTACGAGCAGTACTTC.

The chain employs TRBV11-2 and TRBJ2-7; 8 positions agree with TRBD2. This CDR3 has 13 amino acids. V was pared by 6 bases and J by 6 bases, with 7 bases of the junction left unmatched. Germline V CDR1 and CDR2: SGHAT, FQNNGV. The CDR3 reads CASSSAGDLEQYF. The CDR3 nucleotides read TGTGCCAGCAGTTCAGCGGGAGATCTCGAGCAGTACTTC.

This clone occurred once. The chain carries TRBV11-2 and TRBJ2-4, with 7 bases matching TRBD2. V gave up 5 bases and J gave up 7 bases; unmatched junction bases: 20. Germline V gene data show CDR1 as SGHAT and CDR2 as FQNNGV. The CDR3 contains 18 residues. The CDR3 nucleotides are TGTGCCAGCAGCCGCCCCCCTTCTAGCGGAACTGTCGAGAACATTCAGTACTTC. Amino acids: CASSRPPSSGTVENIQYF. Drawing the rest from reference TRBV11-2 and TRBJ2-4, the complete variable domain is EAGVAQSPRYKIIEKRQSVAFWCNPISGHATLYWYQQILGQGPKLLIQFQNNGVVDDSQLPKDRFSAERLKGVDSTLKIQPAKLEDSAVYLCASSRPPSSGTVENIQYFGAGTRLSVL.

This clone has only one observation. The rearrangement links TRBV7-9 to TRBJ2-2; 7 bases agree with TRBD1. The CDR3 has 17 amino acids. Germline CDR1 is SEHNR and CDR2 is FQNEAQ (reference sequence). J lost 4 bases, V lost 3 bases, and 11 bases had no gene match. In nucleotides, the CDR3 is TGTGCCAGCAGCTTGAATTCGCCGACAGGGTTCACCGGGGAGCTGTTTTTT. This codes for CASSLNSPTGFTGELFF.

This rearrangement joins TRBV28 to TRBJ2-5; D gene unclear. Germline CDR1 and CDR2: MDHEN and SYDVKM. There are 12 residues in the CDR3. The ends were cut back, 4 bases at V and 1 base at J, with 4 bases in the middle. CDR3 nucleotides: TGTGCCAGCAGTTGGGGCCAAGAGACCCAGTACTTC. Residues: CASSWGQETQYF. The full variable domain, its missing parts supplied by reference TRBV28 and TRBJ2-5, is DVKVTQSSRYLVKRTGEKVFLECVQDMDHENMFWYRQDPGLGLRLIYFSYDVKMKEKGDIPEGYSVSREKKERFSLILESASTNQTSMYLCASSWGQETQYFGPGTRLLVL.

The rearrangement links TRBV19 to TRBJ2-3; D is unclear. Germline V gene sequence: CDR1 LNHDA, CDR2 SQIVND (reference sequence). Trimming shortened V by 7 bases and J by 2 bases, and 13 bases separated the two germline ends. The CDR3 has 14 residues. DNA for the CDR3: TGTGCCAGTACGTTCAGACCTAACACAGATACGCAGTATTTT. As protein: CASTFRPNTDTQYF.

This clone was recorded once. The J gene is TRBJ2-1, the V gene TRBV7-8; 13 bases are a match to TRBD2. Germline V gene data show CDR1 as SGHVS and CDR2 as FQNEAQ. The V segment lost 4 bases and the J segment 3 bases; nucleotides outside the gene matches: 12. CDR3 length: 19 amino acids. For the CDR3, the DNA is TGTGCCAGCAGCTCTGAAAAGACTAGCGGGAGGACAAACTACAATGAGCAGTTCTTC. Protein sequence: CASSSEKTSGRTNYNEQFF.

The CDR3, as DNA: TGTGCCAGCAGCACGGACAGCCCTGGAAACACCATATATTTT. This translates into CASSTDSPGNTIYF. This chain connects TRBV2 to TRBJ1-3; a possible D gene is TRBD1 (6 bases). The CDR3 is 14 residues long. The V end was cut by 6 bases, the J end by 2 bases, with 11 bases between. Germline V lookup: CDR1 SNHLY, CDR2 FYNNEI.

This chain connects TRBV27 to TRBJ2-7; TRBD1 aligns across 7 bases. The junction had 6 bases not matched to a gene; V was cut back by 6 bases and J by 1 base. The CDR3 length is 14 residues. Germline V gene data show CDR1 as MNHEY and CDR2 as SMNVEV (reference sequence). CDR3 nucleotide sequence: TGTGCCAGCAGACGGGACAGAGGGTCCTACGAGCAGTACTTC. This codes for CASRRDRGSYEQYF.

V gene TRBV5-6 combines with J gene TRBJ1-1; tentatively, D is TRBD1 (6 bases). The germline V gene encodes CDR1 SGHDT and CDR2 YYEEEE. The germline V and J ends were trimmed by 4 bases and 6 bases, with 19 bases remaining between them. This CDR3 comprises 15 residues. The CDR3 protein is CASSGDLGGNAEAFF. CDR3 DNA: TGTGCCAGCAGCGGGGACCTAGGGGGTAACGCTGAAGCTTTCTTT. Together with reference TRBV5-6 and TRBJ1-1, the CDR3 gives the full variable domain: DAGVTQSPTHLIKTRGQQVTLRCSPKSGHDTVSWYQQALGQGPQFIFQYYEEEERQRGNFPDRFSGHQFPNYSSELNVNALLLGDSALYLCASSGDLGGNAEAFFGQGTRLTVV.

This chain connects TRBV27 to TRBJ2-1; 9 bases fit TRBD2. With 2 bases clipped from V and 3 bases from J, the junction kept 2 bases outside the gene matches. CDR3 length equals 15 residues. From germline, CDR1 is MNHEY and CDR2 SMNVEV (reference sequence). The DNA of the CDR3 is TGTGCCAGCAGTTTACAAGCGGGAGGCTACAATGAGCAGTTCTTC. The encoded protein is CASSLQAGGYNEQFF.